This TCR beta chain was documented in a study of blood T cell repertoires in COVID-19. The germline V gene encodes CDR1 SGHTA and CDR2 FQGNSA. V gave up 2 bases and J gave up 6 bases, with 14 bases separating them. The CDR3 is 15 amino acids. In the original processing: Researchers report that nucleated cell counts were estimated from reference gene primer amplification. The assay was immunoSEQ multiplex PCR, and TCRdb's table has in-frame clones only and misses some. D and trimming come from the DNA, and the V and J calls and clone size come from that table. The sample has 200,000 or so clones, around 83% seen once.

The clonotype originates from a middle-aged man who had recovered from COVID-19. Sequencing used peripheral blood. V and J are TRBV7-2 and TRBJ2-4; D is possibly TRBD2 (7 bases). The CDR3 here is CASSLFGGGGNIQYF. The CDR3 nucleotides are TGTGCCAGCAGCTTATTTGGGGGCGGGGGAAACATTCAGTACTTC. Supplemented by reference TRBV7-2 and TRBJ2-4, the full variable domain reads GAGVSQSPSNKVTEKGKDVELRCDPISGHTALYWYRQSLGQGLEFLIYFQGNSAPDKSGLPSDRFSAERTGGSVSTLTIQRTQQEDSAVYLCASSLFGGGGNIQYFGAGTRLSVL.